Each of the 32 T cell receptor beta chains below was sequenced from the same sample in a study of cytomegalovirus exposure and HLA in healthy donors. The PCR was carried out with 60 Vbeta primers and 13 Jbeta primers. This table comes from immunoSEQ multiplex PCR, and its TCRdb copy is limited to in-frame clones, with some not included. The sample table sets out tens of thousands of clones. The specimen was PBMCs. These receptors were collected from a male donor in good health and CMV-seronegative.

The rearrangement uses TRBV14 and TRBJ2-1, with 16 bases that match TRBD2. This CDR3 contains 17 residues. Looked up from germline, CDR1 is SGHDN and CDR2 is FVKESK. V lost 4 bases to trimming and J lost 7 bases; unmatched junction nucleotides: 7. Written as DNA, the CDR3 is TGTGCCAGCAGCCCGGGACTAGCGGGAGGGCCAAGGAATGAGCAGTTCTTC. Translated, it gives CASSPGLAGGPRNEQFF.

The chain has TRBV30 and TRBJ2-5; a possible D gene is TRBD1 (5 bases). Trimming took off 0 bases at V and 2 bases at J, with 7 bases between the two ends. Per germline, CDR1 GTSNPN and CDR2 SVGIG (reference sequence). The CDR3 has 13 residues. DNA for the CDR3: TGTGCCTGGAGTGTGGGGCTTCAAGAGACCCAGTACTTC. Its protein is CAWSVGLQETQYF.

The chain joins TRBV27 to TRBJ1-4, with 7 bases fitting TRBD1. This CDR3 is 15 amino acids long. Germline CDR1 reads MNHEY; CDR2 reads SMNVEV (reference sequence). The J segment lost 8 bases and the V segment lost 2 bases, leaving 8 bases of the junction unmatched. The CDR3 DNA reads as TGTGCCAGCAGTTTAAGGGGGCTCATGTCGGAAAAACTGTTTTTT. Translation: CASSLRGLMSEKLFF.

The chain has TRBV19 and TRBJ2-6; D may be TRBD1 (6 bases). The V gene lost 10 bases and the J gene lost 1 base, with 14 bases spanning the gap. The CDR3 has 15 amino acids. The germline CDR1 and CDR2 sequences are LNHDA and SQIVND (reference sequence). CDR3 sequence (DNA): TGTGCCACCCAGCAGGGGCCTTCTGGGGCCAACGTCCTGACTTTC. Translating gives CATQQGPSGANVLTF.

V usage is TRBV9 and J usage is TRBJ2-7; D unclear. Germline V gene lookup returns CDR1 SGDLS and CDR2 YYNGEE. The CDR3 sequence is 9 residues long. The ends were cut back, 9 bases at V and 6 bases at J, with 7 bases in the middle. CDR3 nucleotides: TGTGCCACCCCGGGCGAGCAGTACTTC. This gives the protein CATPGEQYF.

The chain links TRBV5-1 to TRBJ2-7; 10 positions match TRBD2. The germline V gene encodes CDR1 SGHRS and CDR2 YFSETQ. V gave up 2 bases and J gave up 6 bases; unmatched junction bases: 8. The CDR3 runs 15 residues. DNA of the CDR3: TGCGCCAGCAGCTTAGGACTAGCGGTTCTCTCCGAGCAGTACTTC. Translating gives CASSLGLAVLSEQYF.

The chain combines TRBV5-5 with TRBJ2-7, with D hard to call. The CDR3 extends over 14 amino acids. Germline CDR1 SGHKS, CDR2 YYEKEE (reference sequence). The V and J ends lost 0 bases and 3 bases respectively, with 10 bases between them. The CDR3 protein is CASSLGRNSYEQYF. The CDR3 nucleotides are TGTGCCAGCAGCTTGGGCAGGAACAGCTACGAGCAGTACTTC.

V and J are TRBV30 and TRBJ1-5; D uncertain. The length of the CDR3 is 14 residues. CDR1 and CDR2 from the germline V gene are GTSNPN and SVGIG (reference sequence). Trimming shortened V by 1 base and J by 0 bases, and 7 bases separated the two germline ends. CDR3 DNA: TGTGCCTGGAGTGGACAACTTAGCAATCAGCCCCAGCATTTT. This encodes CAWSGQLSNQPQHF.

The chain uses TRBV19 and TRBJ1-5, with D uncertain. The CDR3 runs to 15 residues. From germline, CDR1 is LNHDA and CDR2 SQIVND (reference sequence). V dropped 4 bases and J dropped 0 bases, with 10 bases sitting between them. The CDR3 here is CASSSSPYSNQPQHF. The CDR3 DNA follows: TGTGCCAGTAGTAGCAGTCCATATAGCAATCAGCCCCAGCATTTT.

The gene calls are TRBV27 and TRBJ2-5, with a possible D match to TRBD2 (6 bases). Germline lookup yields CDR1 MNHEY and CDR2 SMNVEV (reference sequence). This CDR3 is 15 amino acids long. Trimming shortened V by 3 bases and J by 2 bases, and 13 bases separated the two germline ends. In nucleotides, the CDR3 is TGTGCCAGCAGTTTTAGCGGATACCTACAAGAGACCCAGTACTTC. It translates to CASSFSGYLQETQYF.

This chain joins TRBV4-2 and TRBJ2-3; 12 nucleotides match TRBD2. V shed 1 base and J 3 bases; nucleotides not matched to a gene: 8. The CDR3 is 18 residues long. Looked up from germline, CDR1 is LGHNA and CDR2 is YNFKEQ. The DNA for the CDR3 is TGTGCCAGCAGCCAAGGCCCCGGGCTAGCGGGGGGGACAGATACGCAGTATTTT. Encoded protein: CASSQGPGLAGGTDTQYF.

This chain connects TRBV11-2 to TRBJ2-7; tentatively, D is TRBD2 (6 bases). V was pared by 3 bases and J by 5 bases, with 17 bases between. The CDR3 runs to 15 residues. Germline V gene data show CDR1 as SGHAT and CDR2 as FQNNGV. The CDR3 reads CASSFNSRDSDEQYF. For the CDR3, the DNA is TGTGCCAGCAGCTTTAATTCCCGGGACTCTGACGAGCAGTACTTC.

The rearrangement links TRBV27 to TRBJ2-1; D perhaps matches TRBD1 (6 bases). Trimming cost V 6 bases and J 5 bases, with 14 bases left between them. The CDR3 is 14 residues long. Germline assignment: CDR1 MNHEY and CDR2 SMNVEV (reference sequence). CDR3 coding DNA: TGTGCCAGCAGGGTTCGGGACATTGACAATGAGCAGTTCTTC. The encoded protein is CASRVRDIDNEQFF.

For this clone: Germline is not matched at one junction end, which may reflect a read error. J is TRBJ2-7 and V is TRBV6-4; no definite D call. The CDR3 sequence is 14 residues long. Germline CDR1 and CDR2: MRHNA and SNTAGT. The CDR3 DNA reads TGTGCCGGCAGCATAGCAAGGCAAACCTACGAGCAGTACTTC. Protein sequence: CAGSIARQTYEQYF.

This sequence joins TRBV19 and TRBJ2-7; 10 nucleotides agree with TRBD1. The CDR3 contains 15 residues. Unmatched junction bases numbered 2, after V lost 3 bases and J lost 0 bases. CDR1 LNHDA and CDR2 SQIVND come from the germline V gene (reference sequence). In nucleotides, the CDR3 is TGTGCCAGTAGTATCGACAGGGGGCTCTCCTACGAGCAGTACTTC. Its protein product is CASSIDRGLSYEQYF.

The chain is built from TRBV27 and TRBJ1-2; D may be TRBD1 (5 bases). Trimming removed 6 bases at V and 1 base at J, with 12 bases between. Per germline, CDR1 MNHEY and CDR2 SMNVEV (reference sequence). CDR3 length: 14 amino acids. The CDR3 spells CASRGGKINYGYTF. The CDR3 DNA reads TGTGCCAGCAGGGGGGGGAAAATTAACTATGGCTACACCTTC.

The rearrangement joins TRBV5-1 to TRBJ2-7; TRBD2 agrees at 9 bases. Unmatched junction bases numbered 2, after V lost 2 bases and J lost 5 bases. The CDR3 has 13 amino acids. The germline CDR1 and CDR2 sequences are SGHRS and YFSETQ. The CDR3, as DNA: TGCGCCAGCAGCTTCGCGGGAGGGAACGAGCAGTACTTC. Amino acids: CASSFAGGNEQYF.

The gene calls are TRBV18 and TRBJ1-5, with a weak D call TRBD1 (5 bases). V shed 5 bases and J shed 0 bases, with 11 bases lying between them. The CDR3 contains 15 residues. Germline loops: CDR1 KGHSH, CDR2 LQKENI. The CDR3 DNA reads TGTGCCAGCTCAACAGGACGTAATAGCAATCAGCCCCAGCATTTT. It encodes CASSTGRNSNQPQHF. Using reference TRBV18 and TRBJ1-5 for the parts outside the CDR3, the full variable domain is NAGVMQNPRHLVRRRGQEARLRCSPMKGHSHVYWYRQLPEEGLKFMVYLQKENIIDESGMPKERFSAEFPKEGPSILRIQQVVRGDSAAYFCASSTGRNSNQPQHFGDGTRLSIL.

J is TRBJ2-7 and V is TRBV6-6; 7 bases are shared with TRBD1. V shed 0 bases and J 3 bases; nucleotides not matched to a gene: 2. From germline, CDR1 is MNHNY and CDR2 SVGAGI (reference sequence). This CDR3 is built from 14 residues. The CDR3: CASSYSRTGYEQYF. The CDR3 DNA reads as TGTGCCAGCAGTTACTCCCGGACAGGCTACGAGCAGTACTTC.

The chain couples TRBV4-2 to TRBJ2-3, with 10 bases identical to TRBD2. CDR1 and CDR2 (germline): LGHNA, YNFKEQ. Losses at the gene ends were 0 bases for V and 9 bases for J; bases not matched to a gene: 6. The CDR3 loop spans 15 amino acids. CDR3 sequence reads: CASSQDRTSGATQYF. The CDR3 nucleotides are TGTGCCAGCAGCCAAGACCGGACTAGCGGAGCCACGCAGTATTTT.

Note on this clone: The same CDR3 is also encoded by other DNA sequences in this sample. This rearrangement joins TRBV7-9 to TRBJ2-7; 9 positions match TRBD1. V lost 5 bases and J lost 2; bases outside the gene matches: 7. The CDR3 has 15 residues. Germline V gene sequence: CDR1 SEHNR, CDR2 FQNEAQ (reference sequence). CDR3 sequence: CASSRRTGDPYEQYF. The CDR3, as DNA: TGTGCCAGCAGCCGACGGACAGGGGACCCCTACGAGCAGTACTTC.

The chain uses TRBV10-3 and TRBJ2-7; the match to TRBD2 covers 11 bases. The germline gives CDR1 ENHRY, CDR2 SYGVKD. CDR3 length: 15 residues. The J segment lost 2 bases and the V segment lost 4 bases, leaving 4 bases of the junction unmatched. This CDR3 is CAISVGTSGAYEQYF. The DNA of the CDR3 is TGTGCCATCAGTGTCGGGACTAGCGGCGCCTACGAGCAGTACTTC.

The gene calls are TRBV10-3 and TRBJ2-5; D gene uncertain. The ends were cut back, 7 bases at V and 1 base at J, with 10 bases in the middle. The CDR3 length is 13 residues. The V gene's germline CDR1 is ENHRY and CDR2 SYGVKD. For the CDR3, the DNA is TGTGCCATCAATACAAAACCCCAAGAGACCCAGTACTTC. This translates into CAINTKPQETQYF.

The chain carries TRBV7-9 and TRBJ2-1; TRBD1 aligns across 7 bases. V lost 5 bases, J lost 4 bases, and 8 bases stayed unmatched. Germline V gene sequence: CDR1 SEHNR, CDR2 FQNEAQ (reference sequence). This CDR3 contains 15 residues. The CDR3 DNA reads TGTGCCAGCAGCCGTACAGGGGTCCTGTACAATGAGCAGTTCTTC. Encoded protein: CASSRTGVLYNEQFF.

The rearrangement links TRBV7-9 to TRBJ2-2; unclear D gene. V gave up 5 bases and J gave up 6 bases, with 13 bases separating them. The CDR3 is 14 amino acids. In germline, CDR1 is SEHNR, CDR2 FQNEAQ (reference sequence). The CDR3 is CASSPIEAAGELFF. In nucleotides, the CDR3 is TGTGCCAGCAGCCCAATAGAAGCCGCCGGGGAGCTGTTTTTT. The variable domain in full, completed from reference TRBV7-9 and TRBJ2-2, reads DTGVSQNPRHKITKRGQNVTFRCDPISEHNRLYWYRQTLGQGPEFLTYFQNEAQLEKSRLLSDRFSAERPKGSFSTLEIQRTEQGDSAMYLCASSPIEAAGELFFGEGSRLTVL.

The genes are TRBV27 and TRBJ2-7; 8 positions agree with TRBD2. CDR1 and CDR2 from the germline V gene are MNHEY and SMNVEV (reference sequence). Losses at the gene ends were 7 bases for V and 6 bases for J; bases not matched to a gene: 14. The CDR3 is 15 amino acids. CDR3 nucleotides: TGTGCCAGCATATCCCCGTTCGGGGGGGTTACCGAGCAGTACTTC. Encoded protein: CASISPFGGVTEQYF.

The chain carries TRBV30 and TRBJ2-5, with D perhaps matching TRBD2 (6 bases). CDR1 GTSNPN and CDR2 SVGIG come from the germline V gene (reference sequence). The length of the CDR3 is 14 residues. V lost 5 bases and J 4 bases, leaving 17 bases between the germline ends. In DNA form, the CDR3 reads TGTGCCTGGGCTACCTCGGGGGTAGGAGAGACCCAGTACTTC. Translating it yields CAWATSGVGETQYF.

The chain is built from TRBV7-9 and TRBJ2-5; 7 bases match TRBD2. Germline V gene sequence: CDR1 SEHNR, CDR2 FQNEAQ (reference sequence). This CDR3 has 14 residues. The ends lost 2 bases at V and 4 bases at J; junction bases unmatched: 4. The CDR3 spells CASSLWSGGETQYF. In nucleotides, the CDR3 is TGTGCCAGCAGCTTATGGTCGGGAGGAGAGACCCAGTACTTC. The full variable domain, completed using reference TRBV7-9 and TRBJ2-5, is DTGVSQNPRHKITKRGQNVTFRCDPISEHNRLYWYRQTLGQGPEFLTYFQNEAQLEKSRLLSDRFSAERPKGSFSTLEIQRTEQGDSAMYLCASSLWSGGETQYFGPGTRLLVL.

The chain uses TRBV27 and TRBJ1-1, with D possibly TRBD1 on 5 matching bases. V dropped 1 base and J dropped 3 bases, with 12 bases sitting between them. The CDR3 extends over 15 amino acids. Per the germline V gene, CDR1 is MNHEY and CDR2 is SMNVEV (reference sequence). The CDR3 nucleotides read TGTGCCAGCAGTTTATATTGGGGCCGGGACACTGAAGCTTTCTTT. The encoded protein is CASSLYWGRDTEAFF.

This rearrangement joins TRBV11-2 to TRBJ2-7; D is unclear. Germline CDR1 SGHAT, CDR2 FQNNGV. V lost 3 bases and J lost 4, with 7 bases in between. The CDR3 contains 12 residues. The chain's CDR3 is CASSLVRYEQYF. The DNA of the CDR3 is TGTGCCAGCAGCTTGGTCAGATACGAGCAGTACTTC.

The rearrangement joins TRBV11-2 to TRBJ2-2, with 11 bases aligning to TRBD1. The CDR3 has 16 residues. Losses at the gene ends were 6 bases for V and 9 bases for J; bases not matched to a gene: 12. Germline V gives CDR1 SGHAT, CDR2 FQNNGV. In DNA, the CDR3 is TGTGCCAGCAGTTTTGCCGGACAGGGGGCGCTCCGGGAGCTGTTTTTT. Its translation is CASSFAGQGALRELFF.

This rearrangement joins TRBV6-1 to TRBJ2-7, with 9 bases aligning to TRBD1. This CDR3 region has 13 residues. Germline-derived CDR1 and CDR2 are MNHNS and SASEGT. V was clipped by 7 bases and J by 6 bases; unmatched bases: 7. The CDR3, as DNA: TGTGCCAGCAAACGGGACAGGGTAGCCGAGCAGTACTTC. Amino acid sequence: CASKRDRVAEQYF.